The rows below give T cell receptor beta chains drawn from one sample of a study of CD8 T cells in Susac syndrome. One entry per CDR3 protein results from TCRdb running MiXCR on the immunoSEQ multiplex PCR reads. Altogether 100,000 to 150,000 distinct CDR3 sequences are present, about 95% being singletons, with the ten largest covering 0.087%. The source material was CD4+ T cells from PBMCs. These receptors all come from a human donor in good health. Each CDR3 is given with its conserved first and last residue. D genes are given only for firm matches. Not every row has a clone size; where given, it reads once, few, many or a size class.

>NA|NA|TRBJ2-7|TRBV7-8
CASSPGTTSPLYEQYF
TGTGCCAGCAGCCCAGGGACAACATCACCACTTTACGAGCAGTACTTC
>NA|NA|TRBJ2-1|TRBV19
CASSIGLAPGNEQFF
TGTGCCAGTAGTATCGGTCTAGCTCCTGGGAATGAGCAGTTCTTC
>NA|NA|TRBJ1-5|TRBV6-5
CASIRGGGNQPQHF
TGTGCCAGCATTCGGGGAGGGGGCAATCAGCCCCAGCATTTT
>NA|TRBD2|TRBJ2-3|TRBV5-1
CASSFVGLAGGADTQYF
TGCGCCAGCAGCTTCGTGGGACTAGCGGGAGGTGCAGATACGCAGTATTTT
>NA|TRBD2|TRBJ2-3|TRBV5-4
CASSPRTSGITDTQYF
TGTGCCAGCAGCCCCCGGACTAGCGGGATTACAGATACGCAGTATTTT
>NA|NA|TRBJ2-5|TRBV5-1
CASSLAGNQETQYF
TGCGCCAGCAGCTTGGCGGGAAACCAAGAGACCCAGTACTTC
>NA|NA|TRBJ1-2|TRBV4-1
CASSQGRGIYGYTF
TGCGCCAGCAGCCAAGGTCGGGGGATCTATGGCTACACCTTC
>NA|NA|TRBJ2-7|TRBV12-3/TRBV12-4
CASSLGSLYEQYF
TGTGCCAGCAGTTTGGGTAGTCTGTACGAGCAGTACTTC
>NA|NA|TRBJ2-7|TRBV3-1
CASSQVGGAYEQYF
TGTGCCAGCAGCCAAGTCGGGGGAGCGTACGAGCAGTACTTC
>NA|TRBD2|TRBJ2-5|TRBV12-3/TRBV12-4
CASGTGTREETQYF
TGTGCCAGCGGGACCGGGACTAGGGAAGAGACCCAGTACTTC
>few|NA|TRBJ2-4|TRBV6-2/TRBV6-3
CASSYRRDIQYF
TGTGCCAGCAGTTATAGACGGGACATTCAGTACTTC
>NA|TRBD1|TRBJ2-7|TRBV7-2
CASSKGQAYEQYF
TGTGCCAGCAGTAAAGGACAGGCCTACGAGCAGTACTTC
>NA|NA|TRBJ2-2|TRBV5-1
CASSTGQTGELFF
TGCGCCAGCAGCACCGGGCAGACCGGGGAGCTGTTTTTT
>NA|NA|TRBJ1-5|TRBV7-2
CASSGSNQPQHF
TGTGCCAGCAGCGGTAGCAATCAGCCCCAGCATTTT
>once|NA|TRBJ2-3|TRBV20-1
CSARGGRIADTQYF
TGCAGTGCTAGAGGCGGAAGGATCGCAGATACGCAGTATTTT
>NA|NA|TRBJ1-1|TRBV29-1
CSVESRGSRMNTEAFF
TGCAGCGTTGAGTCAAGGGGTTCGCGTATGAACACTGAAGCTTTCTTT
>NA|NA|TRBJ2-4|TRBV20-1
CSARLLDGAKNIQYF
TGCAGTGCTCGACTGCTCGACGGAGCCAAAAACATTCAGTACTTC
>NA|TRBD1|TRBJ2-3|TRBV5-4
CASSLRDRGADTQYF
TGTGCCAGCAGCTTGAGGGACAGGGGGGCAGATACGCAGTATTTT
>NA|TRBD1|TRBJ1-2|TRBV29-1
CSVGDRGRKIYGYTF
TGCAGCGTGGGGGACAGGGGGCGTAAGATCTATGGCTACACCTTC
>NA|NA|TRBJ2-3|TRBV2
CASSGSTDTQYF
TGTGCCAGCAGTGGCTCCACAGATACGCAGTATTTT
>NA|TRBD2|TRBJ2-1|TRBV7-9
CASSLRLAGVDEQFF
TGTGCCAGCAGCTTAAGACTAGCGGGAGTCGATGAGCAGTTCTTC
>NA|NA|TRBJ2-7|TRBV20-1
CSAWDSGTYEQYF
TGCAGTGCTTGGGACAGCGGGACCTACGAGCAGTACTTC
>NA|TRBD1|TRBJ1-1|TRBV4-1
CASSQEETGGLRTEAFF
TGCGCCAGCAGCCAAGAGGAGACAGGGGGGCTACGGACTGAAGCTTTCTTT
>NA|TRBD1|TRBJ1-1|TRBV19
CASSRTGGSNTEAFF
TGTGCCAGTAGCAGGACAGGGGGCTCGAACACTGAAGCTTTCTTT
>NA|NA|TRBJ2-1|TRBV7-2
CASSLASFVNEQFF
TGTGCCAGCAGCTTAGCTAGCTTCGTCAATGAGCAGTTCTTC
>NA|TRBD2|TRBJ2-5|TRBV20-1
CSAHASGRAETQYF
TGCAGTGCCCATGCTAGCGGGAGGGCGGAGACCCAGTACTTC